Listed below are T cell receptor beta chains from one sample, sequenced in a study of cytomegalovirus exposure and HLA in healthy donors. Assay: immunoSEQ multiplex PCR; the TCRdb copy retains only in-frame clones and omits some. Altogether around 140,000 clones are present, around 80% being singletons, with the ten largest covering roughly 9.9%. The sample consisted of PBMCs. The receptors come from a woman aged 60-75 years in good health and CMV-seropositive. Both conserved end residues are part of each CDR3. The D gene is left open where the match is weak. The listing skips clone size in some rows; elsewhere it reads once, few, many or a size class.

D	J	length	size	V	DNA	CDR3
-	TRBJ1-1	13	-	TRBV28	TGTGCCAGCAGCCCCCCATCATACACTGAAGCTTTCTTT	CASSPPSYTEAFF
TRBD2	TRBJ2-7	15	once	TRBV28	TGTGCCAGCAGTTTTGGACTAGCGGGTTCCTACGAGCAGTACTTC	CASSFGLAGSYEQYF
TRBD2	TRBJ2-2	17	-	TRBV9	TGTGCCAGCAGCGTCACCGCCGGGGGGAGAAACACCGGGGAGCTGTTTTTT	CASSVTAGGRNTGELFF
TRBD1	TRBJ2-7	15	-	TRBV13	TGTGCCAGCAGCAGGTGGACAGGAACAGGAGACGAGCAGTACTTC	CASSRWTGTGDEQYF
-	TRBJ2-1	15	-	TRBV7-8	TGTGCCAGCAGCTTAGACGAGTACTCCTACAATGAGCAGTTCTTC	CASSLDEYSYNEQFF
-	TRBJ2-1	16	-	TRBV21-1	TGTGCCAGCAGCAACCATGGGGGGTGTTCCTACAATGAGCAGTTCTTC	CASSNHGGCSYNEQFF
-	TRBJ1-2	12	few	TRBV6-6	TGTGCCAGCACCCCGGGGGGCTATGGCTACACCTTC	CASTPGGYGYTF
-	TRBJ1-4	15	-	TRBV10-3	TGTGCCATCAGTGAGTCGGGGCGACCCAGGGAAAAACTGTTTTTT	CAISESGRPREKLFF
TRBD2	TRBJ2-3	15	-	TRBV7-3	TGTGCCAGCAGCTTCACTAGCGGGAGCACAGATACGCAGTATTTT	CASSFTSGSTDTQYF
TRBD2	TRBJ2-5	15	-	TRBV7-2	TGTGCCAGCAGCTTAGTGTTTAGGGGACTAGTGGAGCAGTACTTC	CASSLVFRGLVEQYF
-	TRBJ2-3	15	once	TRBV27	TGTGCCAGCAGTTATGTACAGGGGGGGACAGATACGCAGTATTTT	CASSYVQGGTDTQYF
TRBD1	TRBJ2-1	15	-	TRBV5-1	TGCGCCAGCAGCTTGGTCGGGGACAGGGTAAATGAGCAGTTCTTC	CASSLVGDRVNEQFF
-	TRBJ2-3	16	-	TRBV14	TGTGCCAGCAGCCAATTCACAGTTTCTAGCACAGATACGCAGTATTTT	CASSQFTVSSTDTQYF
-	TRBJ2-3	13	-	TRBV5-1	TGCGCCAGCAGCTTGGTCCGGGGAGATACGCAGTATTTT	CASSLVRGDTQYF
-	TRBJ2-5	12	-	TRBV7-3	TGTGCCAGCAGCTCCCCCCCCGGAGCCCAGTACTTC	CASSSPPGAQYF
TRBD2	TRBJ2-7	14	-	TRBV28	TGTGCCAGCAGTTTTCCGAGCGGGAAGGACGAGCAGTACTTC	CASSFPSGKDEQYF
-	TRBJ2-7	14	-	TRBV5-1	TGCGCCAGCAGCTATTCGCGGGATCGTAACGAGCAGTACTTC	CASSYSRDRNEQYF
-	TRBJ2-5	15	-	TRBV2	TGTGCCAGCAGTGAAAACCTAGCGAGGGGAGAGACCCAGTACTTC	CASSENLARGETQYF
TRBD1	TRBJ1-1	12	once	TRBV11-2	TGTGCCAGCAGCTACACAGGGGCTGAAGCTTTCTTT	CASSYTGAEAFF
-	TRBJ2-4	14	-	TRBV28	TGTGCCAGTTCGAGGAGTCCGAAGGAAAACATTCAGTACTTC	CASSRSPKENIQYF
TRBD2	TRBJ2-3	15	-	TRBV6-5	TGTGCCAGCAGTTACGGGGCGGGAGGGCCGGATACGCAGTATTTT	CASSYGAGGPDTQYF
TRBD1	TRBJ2-7	14	-	TRBV6-5	TGTGCCAGCAGTTGGACAGGGGCCTCCTACGAGCAGTACTTC	CASSWTGASYEQYF
-	TRBJ2-3	14	-	TRBV5-8	TGTGCCAGCAGCTTGGTGGTGGGGGGAGATACGCAGTATTTT	CASSLVVGGDTQYF
-	TRBJ1-2	14	-	TRBV25-1	TGTGCCAGCAGTGAAGATGGGGCTTATTATGGCTACACCTTC	CASSEDGAYYGYTF
TRBD2	TRBJ2-2	18	-	TRBV7-2	TGTGCCAGCAGCTTAGGTCCCACTAGCGGGAGAGGTACCGGGGAGCTGTTTTTT	CASSLGPTSGRGTGELFF
-	TRBJ2-3	16	-	TRBV5-1	TGCGCCAGCAGCTCCGGACTGTCTTCTAGCACAGATACGCAGTATTTT	CASSSGLSSSTDTQYF
-	TRBJ1-1	13	-	TRBV27	TGTGCCAGCGAACCTAGGGGAACAGGGCAAGCTTTCTTT	CASEPRGTGQAFF
-	TRBJ2-1	17	-	TRBV7-2	TGTGCCAGCAGCTTAGGTGTAGGACATGTCTCCTACAATGAGCAGTTCTTC	CASSLGVGHVSYNEQFF
TRBD1	TRBJ1-1	15	-	TRBV4-2	TGTGCCAGCAGCTCTGACGGGACAGCTAACACTGAAGCTTTCTTT	CASSSDGTANTEAFF
-	TRBJ1-5	16	-	TRBV10-3	TGTGCCATCAGTGAGGCGGGGGGCGGAAGCAATCAGCCCCAGCATTTT	CAISEAGGGSNQPQHF
-	TRBJ1-2	13	-	TRBV10-1	TGCGCCAGCAGTGAGCGACAGCCCTATGGCTACACCTTC	CASSERQPYGYTF
-	TRBJ2-5	13	-	TRBV11-3	TGTGCCAGCAGCTTAGGCTATCAAGAGACCCAGTACTTC	CASSLGYQETQYF
TRBD1	TRBJ2-1	14	-	TRBV7-2	TGTGCCAGCAGCCCCGGACAGGGGCGCAATGAGCAGTTCTTC	CASSPGQGRNEQFF
TRBD2	TRBJ2-5	13	-	TRBV5-6	TGTGCCAGCAGCCGGGGACTAGAAGAGACCCAGTACTTC	CASSRGLEETQYF
-	TRBJ2-3	15	-	TRBV2	TGTGCCAGCAGTGAGTCTGACTACCACACAGATACGCAGTATTTT	CASSESDYHTDTQYF
TRBD1	TRBJ2-2	16	-	TRBV5-6	TGTGCCAGCAGCTGGGGACAGGGGAAGGTCACCGGGGAGCTGTTTTTT	CASSWGQGKVTGELFF
TRBD1	TRBJ2-7	14	-	TRBV5-3	TGTGCCAGAAGCTCCGACAGGGTAGTCCACGAGCAGTACTTC	CARSSDRVVHEQYF
TRBD1	TRBJ2-2	19	-	TRBV10-3	TGTGCCATCAGTGAGCCTCAAGCCGGACAGGGCGTGTACACCGGGGAGCTGTTTTTT	CAISEPQAGQGVYTGELFF
-	TRBJ2-7	12	-	TRBV28	TGTGCCAGCACCTCCTCGCGCTACGAGCAGTACTTC	CASTSSRYEQYF
TRBD2	TRBJ2-5	14	once	TRBV7-9	TGTGCCAGCAGCTCCACTAGCGGGGAGGAGACCCAGTACTTC	CASSSTSGEETQYF
-	TRBJ1-2	12	-	TRBV27	TGTGCCAGCAGACACACAGTCTATGGCTACACCTTC	CASRHTVYGYTF
TRBD1	TRBJ1-4	15	-	TRBV6-1	TGTGCCAGCAGTGACGCCGGGACAGTCAATGAAAAACTGTTTTTT	CASSDAGTVNEKLFF
-	TRBJ1-2	13	-	TRBV29-1	TGCAGCGTTGAAGATGAGGCTGACTATGGCTACACCTTC	CSVEDEADYGYTF
-	TRBJ2-7	15	-	TRBV10-2	TGCGCCAGCAGCTCTAACAGGGGGGGGGACGGCGAGCAGTACTTC	CASSSNRGGDGEQYF
TRBD2	TRBJ2-7	15	-	TRBV4-3	TGCGCCAGCAGCCAAACGCGGGGGGCGTCCTACGAGCAGTACTTC	CASSQTRGASYEQYF